What follows describes a single T cell receptor (beta chain). The record originates from a study of blood T cell repertoires in COVID-19. Study-level background: Acute and convalescent COVID-19 specimens originated in the United States, Italy and Spain. Sample material is recorded as cDNA or gDNA derived from T cells, B-cell-depleted T cells, or PBMCs.

From germline, CDR1 is LGHDT and CDR2 YNNKEL (reference sequence). Deletions cut 0 bases from V and 3 bases from J, with 3 bases between. The CDR3 totals 12 residues. Original processing notes: Amplification of reference gene primers provided the estimated nucleated cell counts. TCRdb keeps only in-frame clones here, not all; method: immunoSEQ multiplex PCR. From that table come the V and J calls and clone size; the DNA was used to work out D and trimming. The data contain 55,000 to 60,000 clones, about 80% of them singletons. The receptor was derived from a man between 50 and 59 years old with active or convalescent COVID-19. The specimen was peripheral blood. The chain employs TRBV3-1 (or the pseudogene TRBV3-2) and TRBJ2-7; D is uncertain. This CDR3 reads CASSQDIYEQYF. DNA for the CDR3: TGTGCCAGCAGCCAAGATATCTACGAGCAGTACTTC.